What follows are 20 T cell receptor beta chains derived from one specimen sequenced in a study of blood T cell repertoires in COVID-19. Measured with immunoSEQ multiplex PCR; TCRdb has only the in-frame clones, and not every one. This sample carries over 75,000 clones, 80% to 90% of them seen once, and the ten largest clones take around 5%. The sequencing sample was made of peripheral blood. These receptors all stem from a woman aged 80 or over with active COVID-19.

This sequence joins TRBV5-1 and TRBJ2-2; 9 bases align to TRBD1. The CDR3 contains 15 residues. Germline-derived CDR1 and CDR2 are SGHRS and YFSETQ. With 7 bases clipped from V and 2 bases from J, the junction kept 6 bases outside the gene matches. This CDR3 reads CASYTGGTNTGELFF. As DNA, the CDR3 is TGCGCCAGCTATACAGGGGGCACAAACACCGGGGAGCTGTTTTTT.

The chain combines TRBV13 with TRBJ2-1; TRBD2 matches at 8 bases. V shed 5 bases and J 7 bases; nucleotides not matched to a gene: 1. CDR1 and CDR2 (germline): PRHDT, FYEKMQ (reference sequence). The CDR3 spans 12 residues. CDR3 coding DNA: TGTGCCAGCAGCATAGCGGGAAATGAGCAGTTCTTC. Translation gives CASSIAGNEQFF. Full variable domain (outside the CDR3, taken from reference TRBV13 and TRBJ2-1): AAGVIQSPRHLIKEKRETATLKCYPIPRHDTVYWYQQGPGQDPQFLISFYEKMQSDKGSIPDRFSAQQFSDYHSELNMSSLELGDSALYFCASSIAGNEQFFGPGTRLTVL.

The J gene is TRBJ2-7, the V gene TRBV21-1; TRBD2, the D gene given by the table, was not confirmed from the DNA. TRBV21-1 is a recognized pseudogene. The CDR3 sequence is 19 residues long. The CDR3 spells CASSNQGGKFWTNSYEQYF. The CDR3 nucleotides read TGTGCCAGCAGCAATCAAGGAGGGAAGTTTTGGACTAACTCCTACGAGCAGTACTTC.

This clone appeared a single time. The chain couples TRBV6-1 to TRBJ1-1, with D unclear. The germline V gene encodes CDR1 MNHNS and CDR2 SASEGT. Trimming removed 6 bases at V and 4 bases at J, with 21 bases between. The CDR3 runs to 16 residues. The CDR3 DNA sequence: TGTGCCAGCAGCGAAATGCCTCACCCGATGAGCACTGAAGCTTTCTTT. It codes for CASSEMPHPMSTEAFF.

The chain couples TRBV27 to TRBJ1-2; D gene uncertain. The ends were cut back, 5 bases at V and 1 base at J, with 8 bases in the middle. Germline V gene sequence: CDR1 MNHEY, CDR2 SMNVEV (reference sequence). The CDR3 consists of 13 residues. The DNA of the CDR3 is TGTGCCAGCAGTGTGCGAATTAACTATGGCTACACCTTC. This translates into CASSVRINYGYTF.

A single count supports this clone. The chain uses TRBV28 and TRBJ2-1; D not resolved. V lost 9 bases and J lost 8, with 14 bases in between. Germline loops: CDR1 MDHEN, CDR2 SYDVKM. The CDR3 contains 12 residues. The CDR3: CASCTFTDEQFF. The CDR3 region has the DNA TGTGCCAGTTGTACTTTTACGGATGAGCAGTTCTTC. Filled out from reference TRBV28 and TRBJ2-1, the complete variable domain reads DVKVTQSSRYLVKRTGEKVFLECVQDMDHENMFWYRQDPGLGLRLIYFSYDVKMKEKGDIPEGYSVSREKKERFSLILESASTNQTSMYLCASCTFTDEQFFGPGTRLTVL.

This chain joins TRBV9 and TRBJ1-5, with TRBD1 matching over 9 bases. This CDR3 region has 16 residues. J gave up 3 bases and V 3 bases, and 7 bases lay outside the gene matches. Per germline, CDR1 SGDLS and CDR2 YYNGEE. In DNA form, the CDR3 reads TGTGCCAGCAGCGCCGACGGGACAGGGCTCAATCAGCCCCAGCATTTT. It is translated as CASSADGTGLNQPQHF.

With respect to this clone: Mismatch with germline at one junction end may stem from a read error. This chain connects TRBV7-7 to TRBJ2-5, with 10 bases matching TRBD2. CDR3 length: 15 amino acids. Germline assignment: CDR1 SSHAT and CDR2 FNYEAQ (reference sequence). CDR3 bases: TGTGCTAGCAGCTCTAGCGGGAGTTGGCAAGAGACCCAGTACTTC. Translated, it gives CASSSSGSWQETQYF.

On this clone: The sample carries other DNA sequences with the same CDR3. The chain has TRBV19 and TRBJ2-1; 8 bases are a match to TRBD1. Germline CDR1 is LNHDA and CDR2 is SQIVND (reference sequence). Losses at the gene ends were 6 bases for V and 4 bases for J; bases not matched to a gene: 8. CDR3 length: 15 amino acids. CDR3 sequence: CASSLGQGSYNEQFF. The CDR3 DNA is TGTGCCAGTAGCCTAGGACAGGGTTCATACAATGAGCAGTTCTTC.

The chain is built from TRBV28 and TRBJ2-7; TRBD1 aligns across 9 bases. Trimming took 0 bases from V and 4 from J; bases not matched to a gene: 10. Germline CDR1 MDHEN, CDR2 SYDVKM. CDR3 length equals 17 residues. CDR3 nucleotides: TGTGCCAGCAGTTTATGGGACCCGGGACAGGGTGGGTACGAGCAGTACTTC. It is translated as CASSLWDPGQGGYEQYF.

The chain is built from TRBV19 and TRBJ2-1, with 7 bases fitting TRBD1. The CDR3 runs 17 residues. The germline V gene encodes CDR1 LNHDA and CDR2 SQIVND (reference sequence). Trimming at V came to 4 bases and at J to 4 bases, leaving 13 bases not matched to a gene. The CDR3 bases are TGTGCCAGTAGTACACAAGGGACAGCCACGCCTTACAATGAGCAGTTCTTC. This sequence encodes CASSTQGTATPYNEQFF.

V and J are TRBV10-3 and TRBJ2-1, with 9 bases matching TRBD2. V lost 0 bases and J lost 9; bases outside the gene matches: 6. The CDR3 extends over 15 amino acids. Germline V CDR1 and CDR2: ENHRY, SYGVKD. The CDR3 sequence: CAISESAGGAGEQFF. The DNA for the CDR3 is TGTGCCATCAGTGAGTCGGCGGGAGGGGCTGGTGAGCAGTTCTTC.

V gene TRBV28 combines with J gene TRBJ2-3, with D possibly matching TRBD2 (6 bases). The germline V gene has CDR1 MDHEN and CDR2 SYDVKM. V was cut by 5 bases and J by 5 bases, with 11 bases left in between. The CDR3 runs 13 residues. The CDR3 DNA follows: TGTGCCAGCAGTAGGGGAGGAGTAGATACGCAGTATTTT. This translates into CASSRGGVDTQYF.

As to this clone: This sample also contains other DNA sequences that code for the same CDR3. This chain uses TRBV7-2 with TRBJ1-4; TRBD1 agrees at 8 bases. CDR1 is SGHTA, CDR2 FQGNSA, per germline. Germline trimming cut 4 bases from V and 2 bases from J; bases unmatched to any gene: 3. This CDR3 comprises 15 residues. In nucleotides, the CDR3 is TGTGCCAGCAGCTCCCAGGGGGCCACTAATGAAAAACTGTTTTTT. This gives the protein CASSSQGATNEKLFF.

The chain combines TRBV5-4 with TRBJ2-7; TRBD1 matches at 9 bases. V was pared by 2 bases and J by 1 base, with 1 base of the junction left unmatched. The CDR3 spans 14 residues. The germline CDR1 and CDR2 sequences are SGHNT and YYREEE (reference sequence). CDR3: CASSFGQGSYEQYF. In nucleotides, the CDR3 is TGTGCCAGCAGCTTCGGACAGGGGTCCTACGAGCAGTACTTC.

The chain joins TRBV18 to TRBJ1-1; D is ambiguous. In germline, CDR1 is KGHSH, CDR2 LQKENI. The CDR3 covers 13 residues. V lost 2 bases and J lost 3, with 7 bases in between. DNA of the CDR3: TGTGCCAGCTCACCAATGGCCGACACTGAAGCTTTCTTT. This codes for CASSPMADTEAFF.

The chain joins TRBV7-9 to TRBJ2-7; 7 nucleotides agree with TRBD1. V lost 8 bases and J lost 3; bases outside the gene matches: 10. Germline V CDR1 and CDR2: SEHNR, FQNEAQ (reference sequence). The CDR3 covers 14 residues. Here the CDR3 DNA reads TGTGCCAGCGGAAGGGGGACAGTAAACTACGAGCAGTACTTC. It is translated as CASGRGTVNYEQYF.

CDR3 in DNA: TGTGCCAGCAGCTTAGCCGGCACTAGCGGGCAGGACATTCAGTACTTC. This translates into CASSLAGTSGQDIQYF. J is TRBJ2-4 and V is TRBV7-2; 9 positions agree with TRBD2. Germline V gene data show CDR1 as SGHTA and CDR2 as FQGNSA. This CDR3 contains 16 residues. The junction had 8 bases not matched to a gene; V was cut back by 0 bases and J by 8 bases.

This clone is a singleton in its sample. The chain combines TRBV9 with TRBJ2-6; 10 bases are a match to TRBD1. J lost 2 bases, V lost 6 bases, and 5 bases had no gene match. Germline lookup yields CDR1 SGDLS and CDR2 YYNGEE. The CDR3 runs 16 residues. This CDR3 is CASTRGTGAGANVLTF. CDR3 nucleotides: TGTGCCAGCACCCGAGGGACAGGGGCTGGGGCCAACGTCCTGACTTTC.

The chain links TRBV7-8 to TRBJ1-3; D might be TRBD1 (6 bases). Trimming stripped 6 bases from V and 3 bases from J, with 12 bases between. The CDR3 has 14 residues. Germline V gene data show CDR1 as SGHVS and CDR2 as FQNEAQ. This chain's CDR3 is CASSTTGFGNTIYF. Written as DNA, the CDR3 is TGTGCCAGCAGTACGACAGGCTTTGGAAACACCATATATTTT.